A single sample gave rise to the 32 T cell receptor beta chains below, sequenced in a study of T cells in Graves' hyperthyroidism and ophthalmopathy. TCR beta CDR3 regions were amplified from RNA. HTBI primers were used for first-round RT-PCR of the TCR CDR3. TCRdb re-derived calls from the multiplex PCR reads in MiXCR, one entry per CDR3 protein. The sample lists approximately 710,000 distinct CDR3 sequences; 15% to 20% were seen once. The sequenced sample was blood. Receptor source: a man aged 45 to 65 with Graves' hyperthyroidism.

The gene calls are TRBV5-1 and TRBJ2-1; 15 nucleotides line up with TRBD2. This CDR3 has 18 amino acids. V lost 4 bases and J lost 0; bases outside the gene matches: 5. Germline CDR1 is SGHRS and CDR2 is YFSETQ. The CDR3 reads CASSGGLAGGLSYNEQFF. CDR3 bases: TGCGCCAGCAGCGGAGGACTAGCGGGAGGGCTCTCCTACAATGAGCAGTTCTTC.

V and J are TRBV7-9 and TRBJ1-1, with D possibly TRBD1 on 5 matching bases. V dropped 4 bases and J dropped 3 bases, with 15 bases sitting between them. Looked up from germline, CDR1 is SEHNR and CDR2 is FQNEAQ (reference sequence). This CDR3 has 15 residues. This CDR3 is CASSSQDSGYTEAFF. The CDR3 coding sequence is TGTGCCAGCAGCTCCCAAGACAGCGGGTACACTGAAGCTTTCTTT.

This clonotype was recorded a few times. V and J are TRBV7-3 and TRBJ2-5, with 10 bases lining up with TRBD1. CDR3 length: 17 amino acids. Germline V gene sequence: CDR1 SGHTA, CDR2 FQGTGA. Unmatched junction bases numbered 7, after V lost 3 bases and J lost 0 bases. DNA for the CDR3: TGTGCCAGCAGCTTGGGGGGGGGACAGGGGCACCAAGAGACCCAGTACTTC. The encoded protein is CASSLGGGQGHQETQYF. Filled out from reference TRBV7-3 and TRBJ2-5, the complete variable domain reads GAGVSQTPSNKVTEKGKYVELRCDPISGHTALYWYRQSLGQGPEFLIYFQGTGAADDSGLPNDRFFAVRPEGSVSTLKIQRTERGDSAVYLCASSLGGGQGHQETQYFGPGTRLLVL.

This clonotype showed up just a few times. The V gene is TRBV6-2 or TRBV6-3, the J gene TRBJ1-2; 10 bases agree with TRBD1. The V gene's germline CDR1 is MNHEY and CDR2 SVGEGT. Unmatched junction bases numbered 1, after V lost 0 bases and J lost 6 bases. CDR3 length: 14 amino acids. Written as DNA, the CDR3 is TGTGCCAGCAGTTACTCGACAGGGGGCGATGGCTACACCTTC. Its translation: CASSYSTGGDGYTF.

This clonotype was counted between two and nine times. The chain uses TRBV6-1 and TRBJ2-2, with TRBD1 matching over 9 bases. This CDR3 region has 17 residues. In germline, CDR1 is MNHNS, CDR2 SASEGT. J lost 4 bases, V lost 6 bases, and 12 bases had no gene match. The CDR3 DNA reads TGTGCCAGCAGGGACACAGGGGGCCCCACGAGCACCGGGGAGCTGTTTTTT. Protein sequence: CASRDTGGPTSTGELFF.

This clonotype was seen at least ten times. The gene calls are TRBV24-1 and TRBJ2-3; 9 positions match TRBD2. The CDR3 has 19 residues. Trimming cost V 3 bases and J 2 bases; bases outside gene matches: 14. CDR1 KGHDR and CDR2 SFDVKD come from the germline V gene. This chain's CDR3 is CATSDPPSGREGDTDTQYF. CDR3 bases: TGTGCCACCAGTGATCCACCCTCGGGGCGGGAGGGCGACACAGATACGCAGTATTTT.

This clonotype was counted at least ten times. V is TRBV18 and J is TRBJ1-1; no reliable D call. The CDR3 spans 15 residues. V gave up 3 bases and J gave up 1 base, with 12 bases separating them. In germline, CDR1 is KGHSH, CDR2 LQKENI. The CDR3 sequence: CASSPGIVANTEAFF. The DNA of the CDR3 is TGTGCCAGCTCACCGGGGATAGTAGCGAACACTGAAGCTTTCTTT.

This clonotype was observed many times. The rearrangement links TRBV7-2 to TRBJ2-3, with TRBD2 as a possible D gene (6 bases). The germline CDR1 and CDR2 sequences are SGHTA and FQGNSA. This CDR3 region has 15 residues. The V end was cut by 5 bases, the J end by 2 bases, with 14 bases between. CDR3 protein: CASSITGTDTDTQYF. CDR3 coding DNA: TGTGCCAGCAGCATCACCGGGACTGACACAGATACGCAGTATTTT.

In this sample, this clonotype turned up many times. The V and J genes are TRBV10-3 and TRBJ1-1; D gene unclear. The CDR3 loop spans 15 amino acids. V lost 0 bases and J 1 base, leaving 9 bases between the germline ends. CDR1 is ENHRY, CDR2 SYGVKD, per germline. Here the CDR3 reads CAISESSASNTEAFF. The CDR3 nucleotides are TGTGCCATCAGTGAGTCGTCAGCCTCGAACACTGAAGCTTTCTTT.

This clonotype was detected a few times. The J gene is TRBJ1-5, the V gene TRBV30; 7 bases are a match to TRBD1. CDR1 is GTSNPN and CDR2 is SVGIG in the germline V gene (reference sequence). V shed 1 base, J shed 0 bases, and the junction held 9 bases outside the gene matches. The CDR3 runs to 17 residues. The DNA for the CDR3 is TGTGCCTGGAGTGCTGGAAGGGGACAGAATAGCAATCAGCCCCAGCATTTT. Translating gives CAWSAGRGQNSNQPQHF.

This clonotype appeared many times. The genes are TRBV10-2 and TRBJ2-3; D may correspond to TRBD1 or TRBD2 (5 bases each). The V end lost 5 bases, the J end lost 2 bases, and 11 bases lay between the germline ends. This CDR3 spans 14 amino acids. The V gene's germline CDR1 is WSHSY and CDR2 SAAADI. The CDR3 here is CASSRDDYTDTQYF. CDR3 bases: TGCGCCAGCAGTCGGGACGACTACACAGATACGCAGTATTTT.

This chain joins TRBV6-1 and TRBJ1-3; TRBD1 aligns across 7 bases. The germline gives CDR1 MNHNS, CDR2 SASEGT. Unmatched junction bases numbered 8, after V lost 4 bases and J lost 2 bases. The CDR3 has 16 residues. The DNA of the CDR3 is TGTGCCAGCAGTGGGACAGGAGAACAGACTGGAAACACCATATATTTT. It encodes CASSGTGEQTGNTIYF.

This clonotype came up many times. The CDR3 bases are TGTGCCAGCAGTTTGGCAGGGGGCAGAGGGAATGAGCAGTTCTTC. This codes for CASSLAGGRGNEQFF. The chain recombines TRBV28 with TRBJ2-1, with TRBD1 matching 8 bases. With 3 bases clipped from V and 7 bases from J, the junction kept 8 bases outside the gene matches. CDR1 and CDR2 (germline): MDHEN, SYDVKM. The CDR3 spans 15 residues.

About this clonotype: A junction boundary mismatches the germline segment, possibly from a read error. This chain joins TRBV27 and TRBJ2-3; possible D gene TRBD1, 6 bases. CDR1 MNHEY and CDR2 SMNVEV come from the germline V gene (reference sequence). The CDR3 is 16 amino acids. The CDR3 nucleotides are TGTGCCAGCAGCCGTCGACAGGATTGGGACGCAGATACGCTGTATTTT. It translates to CASSRRQDWDADTLYF.

This clonotype was counted at least ten times. V and J are TRBV5-1 and TRBJ1-6, with TRBD1 matching over 8 bases. J was trimmed by 3 bases and V by 3 bases; bases with no gene match: 5. Germline V gene data show CDR1 as SGHRS and CDR2 as YFSETQ. The CDR3 loop spans 16 amino acids. CDR3 nucleotides: TGCGCCAGCAGCTCATCCGGACAGGGCTATAATTCACCCCTCCACTTT. This sequence encodes CASSSSGQGYNSPLHF.

V gene TRBV28 combines with J gene TRBJ1-3; TRBD1 might be the D (5 bases). Trimming cost V 4 bases and J 0 bases, with 10 bases left between them. CDR1 and CDR2 (germline): MDHEN, SYDVKM. This CDR3 is 15 amino acids long. CDR3 region: CASSYGGTSGNTIYF. CDR3 DNA sequence: TGTGCCAGCAGTTATGGGGGGACCTCTGGAAACACCATATATTTT.

J is TRBJ1-1 and V is TRBV5-5; maybe TRBD1 (5 bases). The CDR3 extends over 13 amino acids. V gave up 6 bases and J gave up 0 bases, with 9 bases separating them. Looked up from germline, CDR1 is SGHKS and CDR2 is YYEKEE (reference sequence). In nucleotides, the CDR3 is TGTGCCAGCACCCCGGGGGTGAACACTGAAGCTTTCTTT. Protein sequence: CASTPGVNTEAFF.

The chain joins TRBV4-1 to TRBJ1-5; D is uncertain. This CDR3 is built from 14 residues. Between the trimmed V and J ends, which lost 0 bases and 1 base, there was a span of 4 bases. Germline lookup yields CDR1 MGHRA and CDR2 YSYEKL. The CDR3 region is CASSQDHSNQPQHF. The CDR3 region has the DNA TGCGCCAGCAGCCAAGATCACAGCAATCAGCCCCAGCATTTT.

This clonotype was detected many times. The V and J genes are TRBV27 and TRBJ1-5, with D possibly being TRBD1 (5 bases). Germline V gene lookup returns CDR1 MNHEY and CDR2 SMNVEV (reference sequence). CDR3 size: 13 residues. The V and J ends lost 6 bases and 2 bases respectively, with 8 bases between them. The CDR3 DNA sequence: TGTGCCAGCAGCTGGGACGGCAATCAGCCCCAGCATTTT. This translates into CASSWDGNQPQHF.

This clonotype was recorded many times. V and J are TRBV27 and TRBJ2-7; 11 bases are a match to TRBD2. The CDR3 sequence is 14 residues long. The germline V gene encodes CDR1 MNHEY and CDR2 SMNVEV (reference sequence). V gave up 4 bases and J gave up 3 bases; unmatched junction bases: 2. CDR3 nucleotide sequence: TGTGCCAGCAGTTCGGGGACTAGCGGCTACGAGCAGTACTTC. Protein: CASSSGTSGYEQYF.

This clonotype was recorded at least ten times. The chain has TRBV5-1 and TRBJ2-7; D is undetermined. The CDR3 spans 13 residues. Germline CDR1 and CDR2: SGHRS and YFSETQ. With 2 bases removed from V and 2 bases from J, the gap between germline ends came to 8 bases. The CDR3 loop reads CASSFAGTYEQYF. The DNA of the CDR3 is TGCGCCAGCAGCTTTGCAGGAACCTACGAGCAGTACTTC. The complete variable domain, with remaining parts taken from reference TRBV5-1 and TRBJ2-7, reads KAGVTQTPRYLIKTRGQQVTLSCSPISGHRSVSWYQQTPGQGLQFLFEYFSETQRNKGNFPGRFSGRQFSNSRSEMNVSTLELGDSALYLCASSFAGTYEQYFGPGTRLTVT.

In its sample, this clonotype was seen once. A much larger clone sits a single nucleotide away, making a read error possible. The J gene is TRBJ2-1, the V gene TRBV7-3; the match to TRBD2 covers 7 bases. This CDR3 contains 14 residues. Germline V lookup: CDR1 SGHTA, CDR2 FQGTGA. DNA for the CDR3: TGTGCCAGCATCTTAGAGCCGACTAGCCATGAGCAGTTCTTC. Its protein is CASILEPTSHEQFF.

The sample holds a few counts of this clonotype. The chain links TRBV3-1 to TRBJ2-2, with a possible D match to TRBD1 (5 bases). The CDR3 runs to 15 residues. Germline CDR1 and CDR2: LGHDT and YNNKEL (reference sequence). Trimming took 0 bases from V and 7 from J, leaving 12 bases between them. CDR3 sequence reads: CASSQDQGIVGELFF. The CDR3 bases are TGTGCCAGCAGCCAAGACCAGGGTATCGTCGGGGAGCTGTTTTTT.

The rearrangement uses TRBV9 and TRBJ2-1; 7 bases are shared with TRBD2. Germline CDR1 SGDLS, CDR2 YYNGEE. Trimming removed 2 bases from V and 8 bases from J; junction bases left unmatched: 4. This CDR3 comprises 13 residues. The CDR3 DNA reads as TGTGCCAGCAGCGTGGGGGGGGACGATGAGCAGTTCTTC. This gives the protein CASSVGGDDEQFF.

This clonotype was seen at least ten times. The DNA for the CDR3 is TGTGCCAGCAGCTTGGTCCCACGCACAGATACGCAGTATTTT. Protein: CASSLVPRTDTQYF. V and J are TRBV11-2 and TRBJ2-3; D gene ambiguous. This CDR3 is built from 14 residues. Germline CDR1 reads SGHAT; CDR2 reads FQNNGV. V lost 3 bases to trimming and J lost 1 base, with 8 bases between them.

This clonotype has at least ten counts. The CDR3 coding sequence is TGTGCCAGCAGTCAAACCGGGACAGGGCCCAGGGAGCAGTACTTC. This gives the protein CASSQTGTGPREQYF. The chain employs TRBV12-3 or TRBV12-4 and TRBJ2-7; 9 bases align to TRBD1. Unmatched junction bases numbered 12, after V lost 5 bases and J lost 7 bases. The CDR3 consists of 15 residues.

This clonotype was observed at least ten times. A junction end diverges from the germline sequence, so it may reflect a read error. The chain is built from TRBV12-3 or TRBV12-4 and TRBJ1-1; D not resolved. CDR3 length: 13 amino acids. Here the CDR3 DNA reads TGTGCCAGCAGCTTAGCACAGAACACTGAAGCTTTCTTT. Translation gives CASSLAQNTEAFF.

The gene calls are TRBV6-2 or TRBV6-3 and TRBJ1-2; D is undetermined. V lost 0 bases, J lost 6 bases, and 11 bases lay in between. Germline values: CDR1 MNHEY, CDR2 SVGEGT. This CDR3 region has 14 residues. This CDR3 reads CASSYSRVRDGYTF. The CDR3 DNA sequence: TGTGCCAGCAGTTACTCGCGCGTAAGGGATGGCTACACCTTC.

This chain joins TRBV12-3 or TRBV12-4 and TRBJ2-1, with 7 bases fitting TRBD2. Unmatched junction bases numbered 4, after V lost 2 bases and J lost 0 bases. The CDR3 runs to 16 residues. DNA of the CDR3: TGTGCCAGCAGTTTATCAGGCGGGGGCTCCTACAATGAGCAGTTCTTC. Amino acid sequence: CASSLSGGGSYNEQFF.

This clonotype appeared many times. The chain is built from TRBV28 and TRBJ2-7, with TRBD1 matching over 8 bases. The CDR3 is 14 amino acids. CDR1 is MDHEN and CDR2 is SYDVKM in the germline V gene. V was pared by 5 bases and J by 3 bases, with 6 bases of the junction left unmatched. CDR3 in DNA: TGTGCCAGCAGTCCCCGGACAGGGATCTACGAGCAGTACTTC. It translates to CASSPRTGIYEQYF.

This clonotype has ten or more counts. This CDR3 is CASSRRQGNEKLFF. CDR3 bases: TGTGCCAGCAGCAGGAGACAGGGTAATGAAAAACTGTTTTTT. This chain links TRBV7-2 with TRBJ1-4, with TRBD1 identical over 7 bases. CDR1 and CDR2 (germline): SGHTA, FQGNSA. The CDR3 has 14 residues. The ends lost 5 bases at V and 4 bases at J; junction bases unmatched: 4.

The rearrangement uses TRBV3-1 and TRBJ2-1; TRBD2 matches 7 bases. The CDR3 length is 13 residues. CDR1 is LGHDT, CDR2 YNNKEL, per germline (reference sequence). V lost 2 bases, J lost 10 bases, and 5 bases stayed unmatched. The CDR3 region has the DNA TGTGCCAGCAGCCAACAACCGGGACTAGAGCAGTTCTTC. Its protein product is CASSQQPGLEQFF.